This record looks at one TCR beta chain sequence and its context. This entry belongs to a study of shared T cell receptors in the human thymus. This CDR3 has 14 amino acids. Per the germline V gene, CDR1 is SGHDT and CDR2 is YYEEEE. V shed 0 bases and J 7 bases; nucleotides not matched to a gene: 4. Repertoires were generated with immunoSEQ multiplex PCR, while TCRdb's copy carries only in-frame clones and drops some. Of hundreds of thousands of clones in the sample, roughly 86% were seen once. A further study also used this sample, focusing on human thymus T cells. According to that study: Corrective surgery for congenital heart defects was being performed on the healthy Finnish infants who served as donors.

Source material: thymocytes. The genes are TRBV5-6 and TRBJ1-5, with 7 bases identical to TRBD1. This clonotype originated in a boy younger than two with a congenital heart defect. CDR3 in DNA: TGTGCCAGCAGCTTGGAGGGGGCAGGCCAGCCCCAGCATTTT. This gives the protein CASSLEGAGQPQHF.